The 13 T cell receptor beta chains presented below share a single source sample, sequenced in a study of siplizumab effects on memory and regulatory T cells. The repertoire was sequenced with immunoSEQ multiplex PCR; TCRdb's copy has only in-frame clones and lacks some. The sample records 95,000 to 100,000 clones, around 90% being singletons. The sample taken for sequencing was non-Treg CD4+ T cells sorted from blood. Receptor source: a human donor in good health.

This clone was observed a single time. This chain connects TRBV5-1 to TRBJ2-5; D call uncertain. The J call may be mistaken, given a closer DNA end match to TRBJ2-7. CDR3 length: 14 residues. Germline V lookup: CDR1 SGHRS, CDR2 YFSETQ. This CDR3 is CASSLAWGNYEQYF. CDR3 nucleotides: TGCGCCAGCAGCTTGGCCTGGGGAAACTACGAGCAGTACTTC.

The CDR3 here is CAISATSGRAPEQYF. DNA for the CDR3: TGTGCCATCAGTGCGACTAGCGGGAGGGCCCCCGAGCAGTACTTC. This chain links TRBV10-3 with TRBJ2-7; 14 nucleotides align to TRBD2. CDR1 and CDR2 (germline): ENHRY, SYGVKD. J gave up 6 bases and V 4 bases, and 5 bases lay outside the gene matches. The CDR3 runs to 15 residues.

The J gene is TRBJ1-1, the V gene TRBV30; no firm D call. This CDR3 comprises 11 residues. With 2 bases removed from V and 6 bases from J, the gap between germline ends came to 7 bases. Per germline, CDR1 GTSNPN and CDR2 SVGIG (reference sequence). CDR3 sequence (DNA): TGTGCCTGGAGTATTAGGTCTGAAGCTTTCTTT. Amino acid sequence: CAWSIRSEAFF.

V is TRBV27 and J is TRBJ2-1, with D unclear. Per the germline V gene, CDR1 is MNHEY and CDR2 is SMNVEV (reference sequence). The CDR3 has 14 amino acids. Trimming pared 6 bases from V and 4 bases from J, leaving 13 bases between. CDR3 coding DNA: TGTGCCAGCAGAGCGCCGGGCGTATACAATGAGCAGTTCTTC. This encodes CASRAPGVYNEQFF.

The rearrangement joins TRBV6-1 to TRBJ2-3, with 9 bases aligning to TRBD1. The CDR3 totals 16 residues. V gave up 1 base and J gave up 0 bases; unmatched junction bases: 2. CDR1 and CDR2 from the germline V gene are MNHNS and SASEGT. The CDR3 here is CASSEVGTGSTDTQYF. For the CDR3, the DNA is TGTGCCAGCAGTGAAGTGGGGACAGGGAGCACAGATACGCAGTATTTT.

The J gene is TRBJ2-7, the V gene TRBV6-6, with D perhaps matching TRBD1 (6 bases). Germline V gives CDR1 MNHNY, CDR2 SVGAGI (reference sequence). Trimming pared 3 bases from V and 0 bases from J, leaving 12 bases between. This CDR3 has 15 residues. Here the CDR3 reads CASSYGGQSSYEQYF. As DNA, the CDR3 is TGTGCCAGCAGTTATGGAGGACAGAGCTCCTACGAGCAGTACTTC.

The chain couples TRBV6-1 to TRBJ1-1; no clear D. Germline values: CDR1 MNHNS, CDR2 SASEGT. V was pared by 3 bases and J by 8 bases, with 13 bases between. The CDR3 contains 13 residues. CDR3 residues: CASSDTGMGEAFF. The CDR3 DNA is TGTGCCAGCAGTGATACGGGGATGGGGGAAGCTTTCTTT.

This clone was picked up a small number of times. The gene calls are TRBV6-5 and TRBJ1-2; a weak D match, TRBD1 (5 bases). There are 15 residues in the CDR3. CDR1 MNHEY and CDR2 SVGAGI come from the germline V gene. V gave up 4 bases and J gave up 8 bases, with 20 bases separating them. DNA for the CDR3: TGTGCCAGCAGTTCCACCAAGGGACCTGGAGGGGGCTACACCTTC. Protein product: CASSSTKGPGGGYTF.

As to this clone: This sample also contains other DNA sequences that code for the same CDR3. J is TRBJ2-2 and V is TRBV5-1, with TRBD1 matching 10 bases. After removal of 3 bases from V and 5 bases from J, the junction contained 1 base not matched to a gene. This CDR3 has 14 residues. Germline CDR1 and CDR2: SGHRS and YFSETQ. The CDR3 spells CASSSGQGTGELFF. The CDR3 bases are TGCGCCAGCAGCTCGGGACAGGGGACCGGGGAGCTGTTTTTT.

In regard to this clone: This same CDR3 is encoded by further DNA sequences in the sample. CDR3 sequence reads: CASSQVRNTGELFF. The CDR3 region has the DNA TGTGCCAGCAGCCAAGTGAGGAACACCGGGGAGCTGTTTTTT. The chain is built from TRBV14 and TRBJ2-2, with D hard to call. V lost 1 base and J 1 base, leaving 4 bases between the germline ends. There are 14 residues in the CDR3. Germline lookup yields CDR1 SGHDN and CDR2 FVKESK. The full variable domain, rest sourced from reference TRBV14 and TRBJ2-2, is EAGVTQFPSHSVIEKGQTVTLRCDPISGHDNLYWYRRVMGKEIKFLLHFVKESKQDESGMPNNRFLAERTGGTYSTLKVQPAELEDSGVYFCASSQVRNTGELFFGEGSRLTVL.

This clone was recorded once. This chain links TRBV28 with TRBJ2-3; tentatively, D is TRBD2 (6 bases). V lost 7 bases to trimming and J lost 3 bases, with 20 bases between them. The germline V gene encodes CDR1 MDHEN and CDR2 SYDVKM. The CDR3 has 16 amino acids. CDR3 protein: CASTAWGIGTTDTQYF. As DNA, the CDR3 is TGTGCCAGCACCGCATGGGGCATCGGGACTACAGATACGCAGTATTTT. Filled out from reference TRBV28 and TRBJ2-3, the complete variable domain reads DVKVTQSSRYLVKRTGEKVFLECVQDMDHENMFWYRQDPGLGLRLIYFSYDVKMKEKGDIPEGYSVSREKKERFSLILESASTNQTSMYLCASTAWGIGTTDTQYFGPGTRLTVL.

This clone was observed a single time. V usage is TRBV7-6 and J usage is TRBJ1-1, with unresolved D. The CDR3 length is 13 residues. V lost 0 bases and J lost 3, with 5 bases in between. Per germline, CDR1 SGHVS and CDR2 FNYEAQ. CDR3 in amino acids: CASSLALDTEAFF. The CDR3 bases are TGTGCCAGCAGCTTAGCGTTGGACACTGAAGCTTTCTTT.

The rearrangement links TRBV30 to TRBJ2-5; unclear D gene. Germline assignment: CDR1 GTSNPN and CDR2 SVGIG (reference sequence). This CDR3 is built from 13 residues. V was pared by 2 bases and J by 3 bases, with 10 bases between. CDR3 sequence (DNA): TGTGCCTGGAGTCCTGGGTTAGAAGAGACCCAGTACTTC. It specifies CAWSPGLEETQYF.